Shown below are 18 T cell receptor beta chains from a single sample sequenced in a study of cytomegalovirus exposure and HLA in healthy donors. Researchers ran the PCR with 60 Vbeta and 13 Jbeta primers. Some clones are missing from TCRdb's copy, which holds only in-frame ones; the method was immunoSEQ multiplex PCR. The sample lists 150,000 or so clones; 65% to 85% were seen once. Sequencing was carried out using PBMCs. The origin of the receptors is a woman in her forties or fifties in good health and CMV-seropositive.

The chain recombines TRBV15 with TRBJ1-1, with TRBD1 identical over 8 bases. In germline, CDR1 is LNHNV, CDR2 YYDKDF (reference sequence). This CDR3 contains 15 residues. The ends lost 1 base at V and 6 bases at J; junction bases unmatched: 7. The CDR3 bases are TGTGCCACCAGCAGAGTAATCCAGGGGGCGGCTGAAGCTTTCTTT. It is translated as CATSRVIQGAAEAFF.

This clone turned up a few times. Here the CDR3 reads CASSLAGGAGTDTQYF. DNA of the CDR3: TGTGCCAGCAGCTTGGCAGGGGGCGCGGGCACAGATACGCAGTATTTT. The chain carries TRBV5-4 and TRBJ2-3, with 8 bases matching TRBD1. CDR1 SGHNT and CDR2 YYREEE come from the germline V gene (reference sequence). The CDR3 has 16 amino acids. V lost 0 bases and J lost 1; bases outside the gene matches: 4.

The V call is TRBV7-9, the J call TRBJ2-7; TRBD2 agrees at 8 bases. The CDR3 covers 14 residues. Germline V CDR1 and CDR2: SEHNR, FQNEAQ (reference sequence). After removal of 7 bases from V and 4 bases from J, the junction contained 9 bases not matched to a gene. The CDR3 DNA sequence: TGTGCCAGCACCCAAGAGGGCGGGGGGTACGAGCAGTACTTC. Its translation is CASTQEGGGYEQYF.

This clone is a singleton in its sample. This sequence joins TRBV7-2 and TRBJ1-5; no definite D call. The CDR3 is 14 residues long. Germline V gene data show CDR1 as SGHTA and CDR2 as FQGNSA. The germline V and J ends were trimmed by 3 bases and 3 bases, with 9 bases remaining between them. The CDR3 loop reads CASSFVQYNQPQHF. CDR3 DNA sequence: TGTGCCAGCAGCTTCGTCCAGTACAATCAGCCCCAGCATTTT.

This clone has more than one count but fewer than ten. The chain is built from TRBV7-2 and TRBJ1-2; the D is unclear. Trimming took off 6 bases at V and 7 bases at J, with 15 bases between the two ends. Looked up from germline, CDR1 is SGHTA and CDR2 is FQGNSA. This CDR3 has 13 amino acids. CDR3 sequence: CASSSHFAGGYTF. The CDR3 nucleotides are TGTGCCAGCAGTTCACATTTCGCGGGTGGCTACACCTTC.

The chain joins TRBV19 to TRBJ1-2; TRBD1 agrees at 7 bases. J lost 3 bases, V lost 4 bases, and 11 bases had no gene match. The germline V gene encodes CDR1 LNHDA and CDR2 SQIVND (reference sequence). This CDR3 is built from 16 residues. The CDR3: CASSTPVGGEHYGYTF. The CDR3 region has the DNA TGTGCCAGTAGTACCCCGGTAGGGGGCGAACACTATGGCTACACCTTC.

The rearrangement uses TRBV5-1 and TRBJ2-3, with D maybe TRBD2 (7 bases). Germline CDR1 SGHRS, CDR2 YFSETQ. The CDR3 is made up of 15 amino acids. V lost 6 bases and J 5 bases, leaving 19 bases between the germline ends. This CDR3 is CASKEPGGVGDTQYF. The CDR3 DNA sequence: TGCGCCAGCAAGGAGCCGGGGGGCGTCGGAGATACGCAGTATTTT.

The rearrangement links TRBV19 to TRBJ2-3, with D possibly being TRBD1 (6 bases). This CDR3 comprises 16 residues. V lost 3 bases and J lost 5, with 18 bases in between. CDR1 is LNHDA, CDR2 SQIVND, per germline (reference sequence). CDR3 in DNA: TGTGCCAGTAGTATTGTCGTCGGGCAGGGGCAAGATACGCAGTATTTT. It is translated as CASSIVVGQGQDTQYF.

The V call is TRBV5-1, the J call TRBJ2-7, with TRBD1 matching 7 bases. Germline V lookup: CDR1 SGHRS, CDR2 YFSETQ. With V trimmed by 3 bases and J by 3 bases, 27 bases remained unmatched. This CDR3 region has 21 residues. The CDR3 DNA follows: TGCGCCAGCAGCTGGGACCGGGACAGAAGTAGCTCCATCAAGACTTACTACGAGCAGTACTTC. Protein sequence: CASSWDRDRSSSIKTYYEQYF.

The chain uses TRBV7-2 and TRBJ1-2; D ambiguous. V was cut by 0 bases and J by 3 bases, with 11 bases left in between. The CDR3 totals 15 residues. Germline-derived CDR1 and CDR2 are SGHTA and FQGNSA. The CDR3 region has the DNA TGTGCCAGCAGCTTAGCCCCGAGCGGGTACTATGGCTACACCTTC. It codes for CASSLAPSGYYGYTF.

Note on this clone: Without the conserved terminal phenylalanine or tryptophan, this CDR3 likely stems from a read error. No DNA is shown, since the ends of the CDR3 on it are uncertain; the CDR3 is the one TCRdb lists. J is TRBJ1-6 and V is TRBV2. The germline gives CDR1 SNHLY, CDR2 FYNNEI. The CDR3 is 14 residues long, counting both termini. CDR3: CASSELGLTDNLGV.

The gene calls are TRBV4-2 and TRBJ2-1; 9 bases align to TRBD2. This CDR3 has 17 residues. V was clipped by 0 bases and J by 4 bases; unmatched bases: 7. Germline V lookup: CDR1 LGHNA, CDR2 YNFKEQ. Here the CDR3 DNA reads TGTGCCAGCAGCCAAGATCCTCAAAGCGGGGGGTACAATGAGCAGTTCTTC. It encodes CASSQDPQSGGYNEQFF.

The chain has TRBV13 and TRBJ1-1; TRBD1 aligns across 8 bases. The CDR3 loop spans 15 amino acids. The J segment lost 3 bases and the V segment lost 4 bases, leaving 7 bases of the junction unmatched. Germline V gives CDR1 PRHDT, CDR2 FYEKMQ (reference sequence). The chain's CDR3 is CASSSAGGGHTEAFF. In DNA form, the CDR3 reads TGTGCCAGCAGCTCTGCAGGGGGCGGGCACACTGAAGCTTTCTTT.

CDR3 sequence reads: CASSLAGADTIYF. The CDR3 DNA is TGTGCCAGCAGCTTAGCAGGGGCAGACACCATATATTTT. This chain uses TRBV7-9 with TRBJ1-3, with a possible D match to TRBD1 (5 bases). CDR1 and CDR2 (germline): SEHNR, FQNEAQ (reference sequence). This CDR3 has 13 residues. Trimming removed 0 bases from V and 8 bases from J, with 8 bases in between.

CDR3: CASSARQGGYYNEQFF. The CDR3 coding sequence is TGTGCCAGCAGCGCCCGACAGGGGGGTTATTACAATGAGCAGTTCTTC. The chain recombines TRBV9 with TRBJ2-1, with 9 bases identical to TRBD1. J was trimmed by 4 bases and V by 3 bases; bases with no gene match: 8. Germline V gene data show CDR1 as SGDLS and CDR2 as YYNGEE. This CDR3 is 16 amino acids long.

The chain uses TRBV7-2 and TRBJ2-2; 8 positions match TRBD1. Trimming at V came to 7 bases and at J to 3 bases, leaving 4 bases not matched to a gene. The CDR3 runs 14 residues. Germline V CDR1 and CDR2: SGHTA, FQGNSA. Written as DNA, the CDR3 is TGTGCCAGCACGGACAGGGTCGACACCGGGGAGCTGTTTTTT. Protein sequence: CASTDRVDTGELFF. The full variable domain, with the rest looked up from reference TRBV7-2 and TRBJ2-2, is GAGVSQSPSNKVTEKGKDVELRCDPISGHTALYWYRQSLGQGLEFLIYFQGNSAPDKSGLPSDRFSAERTGGSVSTLTIQRTQQEDSAVYLCASTDRVDTGELFFGEGSRLTVL.

This chain connects TRBV30 to TRBJ1-6, with D perhaps TRBD1 (5 bases). V dropped 0 bases and J dropped 0 bases, with 9 bases sitting between them. The V gene's germline CDR1 is GTSNPN and CDR2 SVGIG (reference sequence). The CDR3 extends over 16 amino acids. DNA for the CDR3: TGTGCCTGGAGTGTAGGGGCAGGCTCCTATAATTCACCCCTCCACTTT. It codes for CAWSVGAGSYNSPLHF.

The V gene is TRBV5-4, the J gene TRBJ1-3; a possible D gene is TRBD1 (6 bases). The CDR3 loop spans 15 amino acids. The V end was cut by 0 bases, the J end by 4 bases, with 11 bases between. Germline CDR1 SGHNT, CDR2 YYREEE (reference sequence). CDR3 sequence reads: CASSLVGAGGNTIYF. The CDR3 DNA follows: TGTGCCAGCAGCTTGGTGGGGGCTGGGGGAAACACCATATATTTT.